Shown below are 30 T cell receptor beta chains from a single sample sequenced in a study of glioma-infiltrating T cells. Amplification of TCR alpha and beta CDR3 regions from RNA used iRepertoire nested multiplex PCR. TCRdb analysed the multiplex PCR reads with MiXCR anew, one entry per CDR3 protein. The sample holds about 400,000 distinct CDR3 sequences, 41% seen once. Sequenced material: glioma tissue, nonneoplastic brain tissue, or PBMCs (not recorded which). These receptors originate from a human donor with low-grade glioma or glioblastoma, undergoing nonglioma brain surgery, or in good health (not recorded which).

The chain is built from TRBV27 and TRBJ2-7; D is tentatively TRBD1 or TRBD2 (5 bases each). This CDR3 contains 17 residues. Germline CDR1 and CDR2: MNHEY and SMNVEV (reference sequence). V was cut by 6 bases and J by 1 base, with 22 bases left in between. The CDR3: CASSLGRAGSRSYEQYF. DNA for the CDR3: TGTGCCAGCAGCCTAGGACGGGCAGGGAGTAGGTCCTACGAGCAGTACTTC.

This clonotype was recorded once. It is likely a read error, because the conserved phenylalanine at the end of the CDR3 is missing. V gene TRBV28 combines with J gene TRBJ2-1; 9 bases are a match to TRBD1. The junction had 13 bases not matched to a gene; V was cut back by 4 bases and J by 9 bases. Germline V gene sequence: CDR1 MDHEN, CDR2 SYDVKM. This CDR3 region has 16 residues. CDR3 loop: CASSSGPGQGLSEQFS. CDR3 coding DNA: TGTGCCAGCAGTTCTGGACCGGGACAGGGTCTGAGTGAGCAGTTCTCC.

This clonotype has a handful of counts. The chain links TRBV6-2 or TRBV6-3 to TRBJ2-7, with TRBD2 matching 8 bases. Germline CDR1 MNHEY, CDR2 SVGEGT. The CDR3 consists of 16 residues. The trim removed 4 bases at V and 4 bases at J, leaving 12 bases unmatched. CDR3 in amino acids: CASSSGPGAGAYEQYF. In DNA, the CDR3 is TGTGCCAGCAGTTCTGGGCCGGGAGCGGGGGCTTACGAGCAGTACTTC.

Remarks on this clonotype: A much larger clone lies one base from this, so it may be a read error. V and J are TRBV15 and TRBJ2-7, with D tentatively TRBD1 or TRBD2 (5 bases each). The CDR3 is made up of 15 amino acids. CDR1 is LNHNV and CDR2 is YYDKDF in the germline V gene (reference sequence). Deletions cut 7 bases from V and 3 bases from J, with 19 bases between. The CDR3 sequence: CATIRDLKTIYEQYF. As DNA, the CDR3 is TGTGCCACCATCAGGGACCTCAAAACCATCTACGAGCAGTACTTC.

This clonotype was detected a few times. The chain links TRBV5-4 to TRBJ2-2; D might be TRBD2 (6 bases). The CDR3 sequence is 14 residues long. The V gene lost 2 bases and the J gene lost 5 bases, with 10 bases spanning the gap. CDR1 is SGHNT, CDR2 YYREEE, per germline (reference sequence). The CDR3 reads CASSLTSSTGELFF. The CDR3 nucleotides read TGTGCCAGCAGCTTAACTAGCTCGACCGGGGAGCTGTTTTTT.

The sample holds a few counts of this clonotype. The gene calls are TRBV7-3 and TRBJ2-3; perhaps TRBD2 as D (6 bases). In germline, CDR1 is SGHTA, CDR2 FQGTGA. The CDR3 is 14 residues long. With 2 bases removed from V and 4 bases from J, the gap between germline ends came to 10 bases. The CDR3 DNA follows: TGTGCCAGCAGCTTATTCCCTAGCGCAGATACGCAGTATTTT. Amino acids: CASSLFPSADTQYF. Complete variable domain (other parts from reference TRBV7-3 and TRBJ2-3): GAGVSQTPSNKVTEKGKYVELRCDPISGHTALYWYRQSLGQGPEFLIYFQGTGAADDSGLPNDRFFAVRPEGSVSTLKIQRTERGDSAVYLCASSLFPSADTQYFGPGTRLTVL.

This clonotype has ten or more counts. The chain joins TRBV20-1 to TRBJ1-1; D is ambiguous. Trimming cost V 5 bases and J 1 base, with 11 bases left between them. From germline, CDR1 is DFQATT and CDR2 SNEGSKA (reference sequence). CDR3 length equals 13 residues. The CDR3 sequence: CSAYEDGNTEAFF. The CDR3 nucleotides are TGCAGTGCTTACGAGGACGGGAACACTGAAGCTTTCTTT.

On this clonotype itself: One end of the junction is discordant with germline, which a read error may explain. This rearrangement joins TRBV4-1 to TRBJ1-4; D call uncertain. There are 15 residues in the CDR3. Germline-derived CDR1 and CDR2 are MGHRA and YSYEKL. Here the CDR3 DNA reads TGCGCCAGCAACCAAGTACAGAATCCTAATGAAAAACTGTTTTTT. Its protein product is CASNQVQNPNEKLFF.

The chain is built from TRBV2 and TRBJ1-1; D uncertain. This CDR3 has 13 amino acids. V lost 8 bases, J lost 0 bases, and 10 bases lay in between. The germline gives CDR1 SNHLY, CDR2 FYNNEI. CDR3 sequence reads: CASPRSMNTEAFF. The CDR3 DNA reads as TGTGCCAGCCCCCGTTCAATGAACACTGAAGCTTTCTTT.

Ten or more counts support this clonotype. This rearrangement joins TRBV27 to TRBJ1-1; D uncertain. The CDR3 consists of 13 residues. V shed 0 bases and J shed 6 bases, with 8 bases lying between them. The germline V gene has CDR1 MNHEY and CDR2 SMNVEV (reference sequence). CDR3 nucleotide sequence: TGTGCCAGCAGTTTATCGAACGGCGCTGAAGCTTTCTTT. This codes for CASSLSNGAEAFF.

As to this clonotype: This clone may be a read error of a much larger clone one base away. The V call is TRBV20-1, the J call TRBJ2-2; unclear D gene. The germline V gene encodes CDR1 DFQATT and CDR2 SNEGSKA (reference sequence). CDR3 length: 13 residues. The CDR3 sequence: CGARDGNTGELFF. CDR3 DNA sequence: TGCGGTGCTAGAGATGGAAACACCGGGGAGCTGTTTTTT.

This clonotype has only a few counts. J is TRBJ1-5 and V is TRBV7-9; weak D call: TRBD1 (5 bases). The germline CDR1 and CDR2 sequences are SEHNR and FQNEAQ (reference sequence). Trimming took 4 bases from V and 0 from J, leaving 10 bases between them. The CDR3 runs 15 residues. Here the CDR3 reads CASSSTDSSNQPQHF. The CDR3 nucleotides read TGTGCCAGCAGCTCTACCGACAGTAGCAATCAGCCCCAGCATTTT.

The V call is TRBV11-2, the J call TRBJ2-5; 7 nucleotides line up with TRBD2. The germline V gene encodes CDR1 SGHAT and CDR2 FQNNGV. The CDR3 is 16 residues long. The junction had 8 bases not matched to a gene; V was cut back by 4 bases and J by 0 bases. The CDR3: CASSSQTSWYQETQYF. For the CDR3, the DNA is TGTGCCAGCAGCTCCCAGACTAGCTGGTACCAAGAGACCCAGTACTTC.

This clonotype was recorded many times. The chain is built from TRBV7-2 and TRBJ2-3; 8 nucleotides match TRBD2. Germline V gives CDR1 SGHTA, CDR2 FQGNSA. With 4 bases clipped from V and 0 bases from J, the junction kept 6 bases outside the gene matches. This CDR3 region has 16 residues. The DNA of the CDR3 is TGTGCCAGCAGCTATCGTATAGCGGGGAGCACAGATACGCAGTATTTT. Translating it yields CASSYRIAGSTDTQYF.

This clonotype has ten or more counts. The rearrangement joins TRBV27 to TRBJ1-1; D ambiguous. The germline V and J ends were trimmed by 2 bases and 1 base, with 5 bases remaining between them. The CDR3 is 13 amino acids. CDR1 and CDR2 from the germline V gene are MNHEY and SMNVEV (reference sequence). CDR3 amino acids: CASSLIGNTEAFF. CDR3 coding DNA: TGTGCCAGCAGTTTAATCGGGAACACTGAAGCTTTCTTT.

This clonotype occurred many times. The chain employs TRBV7-2 and TRBJ2-7; 7 bases align to TRBD2. From germline, CDR1 is SGHTA and CDR2 FQGNSA. The CDR3 covers 13 residues. The V and J ends lost 0 bases and 4 bases, in that order; junction bases with no gene match: 0. The CDR3 nucleotides read TGTGCCAGCAGCTTAGCGGGGGGGTACGAGCAGTACTTC. It encodes CASSLAGGYEQYF.

The rearrangement joins TRBV4-3 to TRBJ2-5; D could derive from TRBD1 or TRBD2 (5 bases each). Germline V gene data show CDR1 as LGHNA and CDR2 as YSLEER. CDR3 length equals 14 residues. Trimming stripped 3 bases from V and 3 bases from J, with 11 bases between. For the CDR3, the DNA is TGCGCCAGCAGCCATCGTTGGGACGAAGAGACCCAGTACTTC. Translating gives CASSHRWDEETQYF.

This clonotype has more than one count but fewer than ten. J is TRBJ1-6 and V is TRBV7-9, with 8 bases that match TRBD1. The ends lost 3 bases at V and 6 bases at J; junction bases unmatched: 4. CDR3 length: 15 residues. Germline V CDR1 and CDR2: SEHNR, FQNEAQ (reference sequence). The CDR3 protein is CASSFQGAGNSPLHF. CDR3 coding DNA: TGTGCCAGCAGCTTCCAGGGGGCGGGTAATTCACCCCTCCACTTT.

Turning to this clonotype: Because the CDR3 is missing its conserved closing phenylalanine or tryptophan, this is likely a read error. The chain links TRBV6-2 or TRBV6-3 to TRBJ2-7, with D perhaps TRBD1 (5 bases). The V gene's germline CDR1 is MNHEY and CDR2 SVGEGT. The CDR3 totals 14 residues. CDR3 nucleotide sequence: TGTGCCAGCACCAACGGGCAGGGAACCTACAAGCAGTACCTC. As protein: CASTNGQGTYKQYL.

A remark on this clonotype: This could be a read error, since a much larger clone is one nucleotide away. This chain connects TRBV20-1 to TRBJ2-7; TRBD2 aligns across 10 bases. V shed 0 bases and J 7 bases; nucleotides not matched to a gene: 12. From germline, CDR1 is DFQATT and CDR2 SNEGSKA (reference sequence). The CDR3 spans 16 residues. The CDR3 DNA follows: TGCAGTGCTAGAGATAGGGGTAGCGGGAGGATCAATGAGCAGTACTTC. Amino acid sequence: CSARDRGSGRINEQYF.

This clonotype was detected once. This could be a read error, since a much larger clone is one nucleotide away. The rearrangement joins TRBV6-6 to TRBJ2-1, with TRBD2 as a possible D gene (6 bases). Germline CDR1 reads MNHNY; CDR2 reads SVGAGI (reference sequence). The CDR3 spans 15 residues. The CDR3 region is CASSLGSIGYSEQFF. For the CDR3, the DNA is TGTGCCAGCAGTCTCGGGAGCATCGGGTACAGTGAGCAGTTCTTC.

This clonotype was counted at least ten times. This chain connects TRBV20-1 to TRBJ2-1; 9 nucleotides agree with TRBD1. The junction had 10 bases not matched to a gene; V was cut back by 3 bases and J by 4 bases. This CDR3 has 16 amino acids. CDR1 DFQATT and CDR2 SNEGSKA come from the germline V gene (reference sequence). CDR3 residues: CSASGTNRGLYNEQFF. The CDR3 nucleotides read TGCAGTGCTAGCGGTACCAACAGGGGGCTGTACAATGAGCAGTTCTTC.

This clonotype showed up just a few times. The genes are TRBV6-2 or TRBV6-3 and TRBJ2-3, with 12 nucleotides matching TRBD2. Germline CDR1 MNHEY, CDR2 SVGEGT. Trimming cost V 4 bases and J 3 bases; bases outside gene matches: 5. The CDR3 is 16 amino acids. This chain's CDR3 is CASSFLAGGPTDTQYF. The DNA for the CDR3 is TGTGCCAGCAGTTTCCTAGCGGGAGGGCCGACAGATACGCAGTATTTT.

Remarks on this clonotype: A much larger clone differs by one base, so this may be a read error. The chain combines TRBV28 with TRBJ2-7, with TRBD2 matching over 7 bases. The germline gives CDR1 MDHEN, CDR2 SYDVKM. This CDR3 spans 13 amino acids. This chain's CDR3 is CASSLVGDYERYF. The CDR3 nucleotides read TGTGCCAGCAGTTTGGTGGGGGACTACGAGCGGTACTTC. The whole variable domain, filled in from reference TRBV28 and TRBJ2-7, reads DVKVTQSSRYLVKRTGEKVFLECVQDMDHENMFWYRQDPGLGLRLIYFSYDVKMKEKGDIPEGYSVSREKKERFSLILESASTNQTSMYLCASSLVGDYERYFGPGTRLTVT.

The chain has TRBV4-1 and TRBJ1-5; D possibly corresponds to TRBD1 (6 bases). The CDR3 contains 16 residues. CDR1 and CDR2 (germline): MGHRA, YSYEKL. Trimming left V 2 bases short and J 4 bases short, with 15 bases between. CDR3 coding DNA: TGCGCCAGCAGCCAACCGAGAAGGGGGAGGAATCAGCCCCAGCATTTT. The encoded protein is CASSQPRRGRNQPQHF.

The chain couples TRBV3-1 to TRBJ1-5; tentatively, D is TRBD1 (6 bases). CDR1 and CDR2 from the germline V gene are LGHDT and YNNKEL (reference sequence). The CDR3 contains 13 residues. The V and J ends lost 3 bases and 7 bases respectively, with 10 bases between them. CDR3 residues: CASSQGHRQPQHF. As DNA, the CDR3 is TGTGCCAGCAGCCAGGGACACCGGCAGCCCCAGCATTTT.

This chain uses TRBV7-2 with TRBJ1-1; TRBD1 agrees at 10 bases. The trim removed 5 bases at V and 5 bases at J, leaving 17 bases unmatched. The CDR3 runs 18 residues. Germline CDR1 SGHTA, CDR2 FQGNSA. The CDR3 spells CASSKRDRGFFEVTEAFF. The CDR3, as DNA: TGTGCCAGCAGCAAAAGGGACAGGGGTTTTTTTGAGGTGACTGAAGCTTTCTTT.

This clonotype turned up a few times. The chain couples TRBV29-1 to TRBJ1-1, with TRBD1 matching over 8 bases. J gave up 6 bases and V 4 bases, and 7 bases lay outside the gene matches. From germline, CDR1 is SQVTM and CDR2 ANQGSEA. The CDR3 is 13 amino acids. The CDR3 region is CSVAKTGEAEAFF. DNA of the CDR3: TGCAGCGTTGCCAAGACAGGGGAGGCTGAAGCTTTCTTT.

This chain joins TRBV19 and TRBJ1-1; 8 positions match TRBD1. J lost 8 bases, V lost 6 bases, and 11 bases had no gene match. The CDR3 has 14 amino acids. CDR1 LNHDA and CDR2 SQIVND come from the germline V gene (reference sequence). The CDR3, as DNA: TGTGCCAGTAGGCAGCAGGGGGCTTCCTCCGAAGCTTTCTTT. Protein sequence: CASRQQGASSEAFF. The variable domain in full, completed from reference TRBV19 and TRBJ1-1, reads DGGITQSPKYLFRKEGQNVTLSCEQNLNHDAMYWYRQDPGQGLRLIYYSQIVNDFQKGDIAEGYSVSREKKESFPLTVTSAQKNPTAFYLCASRQQGASSEAFFGQGTRLTVV.

This clonotype was observed at least ten times. This chain uses TRBV20-1 with TRBJ1-1, with 7 bases aligning to TRBD1. J lost 3 bases, V lost 1 base, and 2 bases had no gene match. Germline V lookup: CDR1 DFQATT, CDR2 SNEGSKA (reference sequence). The CDR3 extends over 13 amino acids. The CDR3 DNA is TGCAGTGCTAGAGCGGACAGGTACACTGAAGCTTTCTTT. Encoded protein: CSARADRYTEAFF.